This paragraph reports one TCR beta chain. The source of the sample is a study of blood T cell repertoires in COVID-19. Libraries were prepared by immunoSEQ multiplex PCR; TCRdb keeps only in-frame clonotypes and omits some of them. In the table there are some 200,000 clones, more than 65% of which are singletons. This CDR3 spans 14 amino acids. With 4 bases removed from V and 4 bases from J, the gap between germline ends came to 12 bases. Per the germline V gene, CDR1 is SGHTS and CDR2 is YDEGEE. The chain is built from TRBV5-8 and TRBJ1-5; D is undetermined. Sample: peripheral blood. This TCR derives from a woman aged 60-75 years with acute or convalescent COVID-19. The CDR3 DNA reads as TGTGCCAGCAGCGGGGAGAATCCTAATCAGCCCCAGCATTTT. It encodes CASSGENPNQPQHF.